This T cell receptor (beta chain) was captured in a study of shared clonotypes between healthy human individuals. Study-level points and caveats: Clonotype sharing across donors was expected to vary with sequencing depth.

This clone was detected only a few times. Its specificity is not known. The germline gives CDR1 DFQATT, CDR2 SNEGSKA (reference sequence). The germline V and J ends were trimmed by 2 bases and 3 bases, with 2 bases remaining between them. This CDR3 comprises 11 residues. Assay execution proceeded at the deep level. TCRdb's table, derived via immunoSEQ multiplex PCR, lists solely in-frame clones and lacks some. The sample includes over 700,000 clones, approximately 77% of them seen just once. The clonotype was recovered from a woman aged 30 to 39 in good health. The genes are TRBV20-1 and TRBJ1-3; D is unresolved. The sample consisted of memory CD4+ T cells sorted from blood. Subset indicated: CD45RA-negative fraction. CDR3: CSARYGNTIYF. The CDR3 DNA reads TGCAGTGCTAGATATGGAAACACCATATATTTT.